In its sample, the clone carrying this TCR beta chain was seen many times. Its antigen is undetermined. The CDR3 regions of TCR beta were amplified from RNA transcripts. The primer set for the first-round RT-PCR of the TCR CDR3 was HTBI. TCRdb reanalysed the multiplex PCR reads using MiXCR and keeps one entry per CDR3 protein. The repertoire consists of some 650,000 distinct CDR3 sequences, with roughly 15% occurring once and the leading ten covering roughly 3.4%. Patients with ophthalmopathy all had a Clinical Activity Score of at least 3, a NOSPECS grade of at least 4 and duration under 3 months. This specimen comes from a study of T cells in Graves' hyperthyroidism and ophthalmopathy. Study-wide results and caveats: Model predictions of ophthalmopathy came a median around 6.5 months before onset.

Germline V gives CDR1 DFQATT, CDR2 SNEGSKA (reference sequence). With 3 bases clipped from V and 2 bases from J, the junction kept 6 bases outside the gene matches. The CDR3 is made up of 15 amino acids. V usage is TRBV20-1 and J usage is TRBJ2-1; 8 bases agree with TRBD2. Sample: blood. This TCR derives from a woman between 40 and 50 years old with Graves' ophthalmopathy. CDR3 sequence reads: CSASAETSAYNEQFF. CDR3 coding DNA: TGCAGTGCTAGTGCCGAGACTAGCGCCTACAATGAGCAGTTCTTC.